This T cell receptor (beta chain) comes out of a study of T cell changes during pregnancy in multiple sclerosis. The table came from immunoSEQ multiplex PCR; TCRdb's copy has only in-frame clones and leaves some out. The sample comprises under 50,000 clones, 90% of which are singletons, and approximately 1.6% rests with the top ten. The V gene end was trimmed by 7 bases and the J gene end by 0 bases; junction bases not matched to a gene: 5. Germline V gene sequence: CDR1 KGHSH, CDR2 LQKENI. The length of the CDR3 is 14 residues. The rearrangement links TRBV18 to TRBJ1-1; TRBD1 agrees at 7 bases. The TCR originated in a female donor in good health, enrolled as a control in a pregnancy study. Here the sequenced sample was peripheral blood, taken in the first trimester of pregnancy. In nucleotides, the CDR3 is TGTGCCAGCTTAGCCGGGACAGTGAACACTGAAGCTTTCTTT. Its translation: CASLAGTVNTEAFF.